The T cell receptor (beta chain) described here comes from a study of graft-versus-host responses after intestinal transplantation. Study-wide findings and caveats: Researchers found peak circulating GvH clone levels linked to early post-transplant HvG declines.

The graft tissue was processed, and this released both intraepithelial and lamina propria lymphocytes. Assay: immunoSEQ multiplex PCR; the TCRdb copy retains only in-frame clones and omits some. The sample comprises tens of thousands of clones, approximately 90% of which are singletons, and around 17% rests with the top ten. The ends were cut back, 3 bases at V and 1 base at J, with 13 bases in the middle. The CDR3 extends over 15 amino acids. CDR1 is LNHDA and CDR2 is SQIVND in the germline V gene (reference sequence). Note on this clone: Its cognate antigen is unknown.

This chain links TRBV19 with TRBJ2-7, with D possibly being TRBD1 or TRBD2 (5 bases each). The source material was ileum tissue, sampled about 200 days after intestinal transplant. The sequence was collected from a human patient who received an intestinal transplant, so some T cells may come from the graft donor. The CDR3 region is CASSIIGDRSYEQYF. As DNA, the CDR3 is TGTGCCAGTAGTATTATTGGGGACCGGTCCTACGAGCAGTACTTC.